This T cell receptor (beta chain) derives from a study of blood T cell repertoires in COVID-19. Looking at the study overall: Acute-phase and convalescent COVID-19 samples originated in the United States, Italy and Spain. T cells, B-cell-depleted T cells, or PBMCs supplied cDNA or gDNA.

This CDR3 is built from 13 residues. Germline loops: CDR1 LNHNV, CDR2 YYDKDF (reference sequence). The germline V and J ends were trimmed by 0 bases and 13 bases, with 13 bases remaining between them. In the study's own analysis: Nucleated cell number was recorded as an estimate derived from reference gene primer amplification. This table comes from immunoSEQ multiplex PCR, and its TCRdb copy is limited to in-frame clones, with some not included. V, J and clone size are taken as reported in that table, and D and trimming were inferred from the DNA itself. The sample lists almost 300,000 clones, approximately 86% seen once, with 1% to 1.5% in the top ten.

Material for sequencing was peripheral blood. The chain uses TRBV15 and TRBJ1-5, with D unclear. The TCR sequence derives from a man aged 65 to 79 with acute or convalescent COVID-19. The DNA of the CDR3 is TGTGCCACCAGCAGAGATCTTGGTGGGGAGCAGCATTTT. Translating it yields CATSRDLGGEQHF.